These T cell receptor beta chains were read from a single sample in a study of breast tumors, draining lymph nodes, adjacent tissues. TCRdb reprocessed the multiplex PCR reads with MiXCR, giving one entry per CDR3 protein. The sample lists 130,000 or so distinct CDR3 sequences, 20% to 25% occurring once. The sequenced material came from axillary lymph node tissue. The source is a female donor with breast cancer. Some clones in this sample may be carry-over from other donors' samples. Each CDR3 is given with its conserved first and last residue. A D gene is named only where the DNA matches it firmly. Clone sizes are given selectively: once, few, many, or a class where the clone is expanded.

v_call	j_call	d_call	cdr3_length	clone_size	cdr3_nt	cdr3_aa
TRBV20-1	TRBJ1-1	TRBD1	14	-	TGCAGTGCTAGCAGACAGGGGAGGATCACTGAAGCTTTCTTT	CSASRQGRITEAFF
TRBV6-2/TRBV6-3	TRBJ2-1	TRBD2	15	few	TGTGCCAGCAGTTTTAGCGGGAGACCCGGCAATGAGCAGTTCTTC	CASSFSGRPGNEQFF
TRBV30	TRBJ2-5	TRBD1	14	-	TGTGCCTTAAGCGGGACAGGGGGGAGAGAGACCCAGTACTTC	CALSGTGGRETQYF
TRBV3-1	TRBJ2-5	TRBD2	15	many	TGTGCCAGCAGCCGAGAACCAGCGGGAGGGGAGACCCAGTACTTC	CASSREPAGGETQYF
TRBV7-3	TRBJ2-2	TRBD2	15	many	TGTGCCAGCAGCCCACTTAGTAGCGGGACCGGGGAGCTGTTTTTT	CASSPLSSGTGELFF
TRBV7-9	TRBJ2-1	TRBD2	16	many	TGTGCCAGCAGCTTAGCTAGCGGGAGGGCCAGGAATGAGCAGTTCTTC	CASSLASGRARNEQFF
TRBV4-2	TRBJ2-1	TRBD1	15	many	TGTGCCAGCAGCCAAAGCGCGACAGGGCTCGATGAGCAGTTCTTC	CASSQSATGLDEQFF
TRBV4-3	TRBJ2-2	TRBD2	14	many	TGCGCCAGCAGCGAGTGGACTAGCGCCGGGGAGCTGTTTTTT	CASSEWTSAGELFF
TRBV11-3	TRBJ2-1	-	14	few	TGTGCCAGCAGCTCCATCGGCTCCTACAATGAGCAGTTCTTC	CASSSIGSYNEQFF
TRBV6-5	TRBJ2-7	-	14	many	TGTGCCAGCAGCCTCTCCCTGGCTCCCTACGAGCAGTACTTC	CASSLSLAPYEQYF
TRBV7-9	TRBJ2-5	-	15	-	TGTGCCAGCAGCTTTCGCGGACAGTCTCAAGAGACCCAGTACTTC	CASSFRGQSQETQYF
TRBV11-2	TRBJ2-1	-	14	many	TGTGCCAGCAGCCCAGAGACTAGCTACAATGAGCAGTTCTTC	CASSPETSYNEQFF
TRBV10-3	TRBJ2-1	TRBD2	18	many	TGTGCCATCAGTGAGTCCCCCGGGCTAGCGGGAGCGAACAATGAGCAGTTCTTC	CAISESPGLAGANNEQFF
TRBV20-1	TRBJ2-3	TRBD2	16	-	TGCAGTGCTAGGGGAGAACTAGCGTTCGGCACAGATACGCAGTATTTT	CSARGELAFGTDTQYF